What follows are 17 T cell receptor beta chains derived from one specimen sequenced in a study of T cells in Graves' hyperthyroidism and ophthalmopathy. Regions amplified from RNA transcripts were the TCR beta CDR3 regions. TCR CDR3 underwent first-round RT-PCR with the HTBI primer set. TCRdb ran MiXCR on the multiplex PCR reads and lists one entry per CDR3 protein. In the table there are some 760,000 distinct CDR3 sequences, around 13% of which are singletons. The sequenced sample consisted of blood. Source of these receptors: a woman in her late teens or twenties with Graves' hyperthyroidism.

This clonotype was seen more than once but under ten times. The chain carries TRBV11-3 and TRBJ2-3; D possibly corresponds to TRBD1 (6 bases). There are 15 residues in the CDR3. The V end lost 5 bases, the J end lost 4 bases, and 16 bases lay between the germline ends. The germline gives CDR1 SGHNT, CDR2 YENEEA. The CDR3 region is CASSPRGRGADTQYF. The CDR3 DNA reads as TGTGCCAGCAGCCCCAGGGGCCGAGGGGCAGATACGCAGTATTTT. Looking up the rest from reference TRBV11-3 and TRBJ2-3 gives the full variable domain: EAGVVQSPRYKIIEKKQPVAFWCNPISGHNTLYWYLQNLGQGPELLIRYENEEAVDDSQLPKDRFSAERLKGVDSTLKIQPAELGDSAVYLCASSPRGRGADTQYFGPGTRLTVL.

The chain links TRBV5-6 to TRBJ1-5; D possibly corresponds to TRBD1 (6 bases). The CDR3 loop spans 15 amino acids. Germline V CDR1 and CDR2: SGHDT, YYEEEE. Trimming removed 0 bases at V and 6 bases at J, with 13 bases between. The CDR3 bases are TGTGCCAGCAGCTTGGAGGGGGGCCGGGGTCAGCCCCAGCATTTT. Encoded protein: CASSLEGGRGQPQHF. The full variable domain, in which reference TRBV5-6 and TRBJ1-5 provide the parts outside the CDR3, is DAGVTQSPTHLIKTRGQQVTLRCSPKSGHDTVSWYQQALGQGPQFIFQYYEEEERQRGNFPDRFSGHQFPNYSSELNVNALLLGDSALYLCASSLEGGRGQPQHFGDGTRLSIL.

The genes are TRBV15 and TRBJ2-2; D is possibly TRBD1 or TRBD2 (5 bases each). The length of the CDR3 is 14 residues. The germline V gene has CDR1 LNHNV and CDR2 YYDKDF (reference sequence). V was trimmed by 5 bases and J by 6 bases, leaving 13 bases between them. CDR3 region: CATSRTRGAGELFF. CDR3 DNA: TGTGCCACCAGCCGAACTAGAGGGGCCGGGGAGCTGTTTTTT.

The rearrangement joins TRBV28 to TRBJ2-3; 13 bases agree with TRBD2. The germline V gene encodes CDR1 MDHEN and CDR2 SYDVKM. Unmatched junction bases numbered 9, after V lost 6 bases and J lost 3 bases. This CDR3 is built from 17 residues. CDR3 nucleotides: TGTGCCAGCAGCCCACCGGGACTAGCGGGAATAACAGATACGCAGTATTTT. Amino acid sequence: CASSPPGLAGITDTQYF.

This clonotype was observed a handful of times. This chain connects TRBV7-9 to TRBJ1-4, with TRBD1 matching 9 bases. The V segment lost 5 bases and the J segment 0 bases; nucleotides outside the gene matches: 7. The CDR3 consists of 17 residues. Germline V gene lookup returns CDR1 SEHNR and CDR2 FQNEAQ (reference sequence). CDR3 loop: CASSTQDRGPTNEKLFF. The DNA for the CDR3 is TGTGCCAGCAGCACCCAGGACAGGGGACCAACTAATGAAAAACTGTTTTTT.

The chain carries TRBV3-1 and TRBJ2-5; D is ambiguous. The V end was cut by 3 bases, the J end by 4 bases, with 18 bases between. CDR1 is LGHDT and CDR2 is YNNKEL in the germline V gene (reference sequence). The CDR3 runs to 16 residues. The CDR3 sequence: CASSHRNLKVGETQYF. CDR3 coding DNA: TGTGCCAGCAGCCACCGAAATTTGAAGGTTGGAGAGACCCAGTACTTC.

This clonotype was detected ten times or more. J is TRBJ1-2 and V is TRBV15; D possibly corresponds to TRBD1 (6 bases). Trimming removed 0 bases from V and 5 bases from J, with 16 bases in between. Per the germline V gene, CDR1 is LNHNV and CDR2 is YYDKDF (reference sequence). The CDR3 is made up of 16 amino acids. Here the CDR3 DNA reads TGTGCCACCAGCAGAGAGGGGGGCCTGCAGGGGTATGGCTACACCTTC. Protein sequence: CATSREGGLQGYGYTF. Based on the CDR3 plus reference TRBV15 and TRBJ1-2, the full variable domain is DAMVIQNPRYQVTQFGKPVTLSCSQTLNHNVMYWYQQKSSQAPKLLFHYYDKDFNNEADTPDNFQSRRPNTSFCFLDIRSPGLGDTAMYLCATSREGGLQGYGYTFGSGTRLTVV.

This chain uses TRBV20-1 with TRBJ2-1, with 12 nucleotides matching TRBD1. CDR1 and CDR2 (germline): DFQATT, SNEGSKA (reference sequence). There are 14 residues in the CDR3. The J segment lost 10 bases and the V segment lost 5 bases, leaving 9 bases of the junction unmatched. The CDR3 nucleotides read TGCAGTGCTGCCCCGGGACAGGGGGCATGGGAGCAGTTCTTC. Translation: CSAAPGQGAWEQFF.

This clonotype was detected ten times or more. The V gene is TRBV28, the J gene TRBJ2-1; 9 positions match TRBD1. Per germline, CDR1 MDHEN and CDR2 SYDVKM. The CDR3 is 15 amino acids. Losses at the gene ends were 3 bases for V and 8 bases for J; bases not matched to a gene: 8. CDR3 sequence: CASSFAGTGIDEQFF. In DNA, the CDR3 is TGTGCCAGCAGTTTTGCCGGGACAGGGATCGATGAGCAGTTCTTC.

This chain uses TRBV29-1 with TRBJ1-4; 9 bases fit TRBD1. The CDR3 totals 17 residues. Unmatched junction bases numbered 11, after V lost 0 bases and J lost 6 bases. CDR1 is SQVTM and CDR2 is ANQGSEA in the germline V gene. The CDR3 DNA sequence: TGCAGCGTTGAAGAGGCTCCCTCGGGACAGGGTCATGAAAAACTGTTTTTT. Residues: CSVEEAPSGQGHEKLFF. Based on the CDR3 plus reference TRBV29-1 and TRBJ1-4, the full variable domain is SAVISQKPSRDICQRGTSLTIQCQVDSQVTMMFWYRQQPGQSLTLIATANQGSEATYESGFVIDKFPISRPNLTFSTLTVSNMSPEDSSIYLCSVEEAPSGQGHEKLFFGSGTQLSVL.

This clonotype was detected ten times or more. This chain's CDR3 is CASSPSGRVDTQYF. As DNA, the CDR3 is TGTGCCAGCAGTCCTAGCGGGAGGGTAGATACGCAGTATTTT. The V gene is TRBV7-2, the J gene TRBJ2-3; TRBD2 agrees at 12 bases. V lost 6 bases and J lost 5; bases outside the gene matches: 3. Germline loops: CDR1 SGHTA, CDR2 FQGNSA. The CDR3 has 14 residues. The full variable domain, rest sourced from reference TRBV7-2 and TRBJ2-3, is GAGVSQSPSNKVTEKGKDVELRCDPISGHTALYWYRQSLGQGLEFLIYFQGNSAPDKSGLPSDRFSAERTGGSVSTLTIQRTQQEDSAVYLCASSPSGRVDTQYFGPGTRLTVL.

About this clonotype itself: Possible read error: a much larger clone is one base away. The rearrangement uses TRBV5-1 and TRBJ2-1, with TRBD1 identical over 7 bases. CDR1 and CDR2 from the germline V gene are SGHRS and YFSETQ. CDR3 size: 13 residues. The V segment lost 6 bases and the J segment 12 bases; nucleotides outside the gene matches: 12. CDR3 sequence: CASTRQGTCGQFF. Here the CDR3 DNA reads TGCGCCAGCACGAGACAGGGTACCTGTGGGCAGTTCTTC.

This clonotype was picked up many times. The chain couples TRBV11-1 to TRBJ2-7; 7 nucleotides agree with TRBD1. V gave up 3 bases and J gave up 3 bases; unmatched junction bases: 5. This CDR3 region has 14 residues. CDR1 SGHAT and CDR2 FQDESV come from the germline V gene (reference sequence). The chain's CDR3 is CASSLTWDSYEQYF. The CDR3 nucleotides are TGTGCCAGCAGCTTGACGTGGGACAGCTACGAGCAGTACTTC.

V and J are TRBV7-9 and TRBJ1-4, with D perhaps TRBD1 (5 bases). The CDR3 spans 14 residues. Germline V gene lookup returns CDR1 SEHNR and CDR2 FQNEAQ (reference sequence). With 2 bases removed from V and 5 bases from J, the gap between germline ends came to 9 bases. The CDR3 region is CASSLPGVNEKLFF. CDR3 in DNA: TGTGCCAGCAGCTTACCGGGGGTAAATGAAAAACTGTTTTTT. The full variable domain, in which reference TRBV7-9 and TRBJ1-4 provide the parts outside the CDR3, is DTGVSQNPRHKITKRGQNVTFRCDPISEHNRLYWYRQTLGQGPEFLTYFQNEAQLEKSRLLSDRFSAERPKGSFSTLEIQRTEQGDSAMYLCASSLPGVNEKLFFGSGTQLSVL.

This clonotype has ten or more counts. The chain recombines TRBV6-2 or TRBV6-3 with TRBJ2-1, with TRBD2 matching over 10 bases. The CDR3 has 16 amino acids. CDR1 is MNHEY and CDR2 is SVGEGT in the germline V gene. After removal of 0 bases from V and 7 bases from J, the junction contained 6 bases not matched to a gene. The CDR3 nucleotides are TGTGCCAGCAGTTACTCAGCGGGAGGGCCCCGGAATGAGCAGTTCTTC. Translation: CASSYSAGGPRNEQFF.

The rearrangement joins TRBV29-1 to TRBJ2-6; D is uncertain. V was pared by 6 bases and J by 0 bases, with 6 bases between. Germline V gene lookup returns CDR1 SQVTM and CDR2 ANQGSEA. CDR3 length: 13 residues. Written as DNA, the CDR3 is TGCAGCGTAGATTCCTCTGGGGCCAACGTCCTGACTTTC. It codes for CSVDSSGANVLTF.

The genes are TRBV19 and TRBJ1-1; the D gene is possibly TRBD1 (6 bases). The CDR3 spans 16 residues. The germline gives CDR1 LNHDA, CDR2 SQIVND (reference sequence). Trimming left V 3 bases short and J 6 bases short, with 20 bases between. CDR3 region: CASSISGYGGAAEAFF. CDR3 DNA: TGTGCCAGTAGTATCTCGGGGTACGGGGGGGCAGCTGAAGCTTTCTTT.